The 21 T cell receptor beta chains listed next were all sequenced from one sample in a study of shared clonotypes between healthy human individuals (TCRdb year 2020). The receptor library was made with the immunoSEQ multiplex PCR assay. TCRdb re-hosts the immuneACCESS table, in-frame sequences only. Its copies lack some clones; in the studies checked, an unresolved V gene accounts for under half of them, and the cause for the rest is not known. The sample records about 1,900,000 clones, about 95% of which are singletons. The ten largest clones take up 1% to 1.5% of the sample. CD8 naive samples were obtained by positive selection for CCR7 among CD45RO-negative cells, yielding a CD45RA+CCR7+ population from which TemRA cells were excluded. The sample comprised naive CD8+ T cells sorted from blood. In light of the paper, this sample's cell subset or site label describes: CD45RA+CCR7+. The origin of the receptors is a young man in good health.

This clone has a single count. V usage is TRBV29-1 and J usage is TRBJ2-7; D remains ambiguous. Germline CDR1 reads SQVTM; CDR2 reads ANQGSEA. The CDR3 runs 14 residues. With 0 bases removed from V and 4 bases from J, the gap between germline ends came to 13 bases. As DNA, the CDR3 is TGCAGCGTTGAAGATCGCTCCATAAGGTACGAGCAGTACTTC. This encodes CSVEDRSIRYEQYF.

V and J are TRBV10-2 and TRBJ2-1; D may match TRBD1 or TRBD2 (5 bases each). The germline V and J ends were trimmed by 10 bases and 0 bases, with 10 bases remaining between them. This CDR3 spans 13 amino acids. Germline V gives CDR1 WSHSY, CDR2 SAAADI. This CDR3 is CATRDDSYNEQFF. As DNA, the CDR3 is TGCGCCACAAGGGACGACTCCTACAATGAGCAGTTCTTC.

This chain links TRBV6-5 with TRBJ1-4; possibly TRBD1 for D (6 bases). The CDR3 has 14 residues. Germline assignment: CDR1 MNHEY and CDR2 SVGAGI. V was trimmed by 0 bases and J by 10 bases, leaving 12 bases between them. CDR3 protein: CASSYSREGGKLFF. CDR3 DNA sequence: TGTGCCAGCAGTTACTCCCGGGAGGGGGGAAAACTGTTTTTT.

V gene TRBV4-1 combines with J gene TRBJ2-7; D possibly corresponds to TRBD2 (5 bases). Per germline, CDR1 MGHRA and CDR2 YSYEKL. Between the trimmed V and J ends, which lost 0 bases and 3 bases, there was a span of 15 bases. The CDR3 spans 16 residues. The CDR3 spells CASSQDVGSLSYEQYF. DNA of the CDR3: TGCGCCAGCAGCCAAGATGTGGGGAGTTTGAGCTACGAGCAGTACTTC.

The V call is TRBV2, the J call TRBJ2-3; perhaps TRBD2 as D (6 bases). Germline values: CDR1 SNHLY, CDR2 FYNNEI. The CDR3 loop spans 17 amino acids. Trimming stripped 0 bases from V and 4 bases from J, with 17 bases between. CDR3: CASSEALGGSRSDTQYF. CDR3 bases: TGTGCCAGCAGTGAAGCGCTTGGGGGGAGTCGCTCAGATACGCAGTATTTT.

V is TRBV5-1 and J is TRBJ2-5, with D hard to call. The length of the CDR3 is 14 residues. CDR1 SGHRS and CDR2 YFSETQ come from the germline V gene. The V end was cut by 2 bases, the J end by 1 base, with 9 bases between. Here the CDR3 reads CASSFDPGQETQYF. The CDR3 DNA reads as TGCGCCAGCAGCTTCGATCCGGGCCAAGAGACCCAGTACTTC.

The chain carries TRBV7-9 and TRBJ1-3; D is unclear. The CDR3 covers 13 residues. Germline V gives CDR1 SEHNR, CDR2 FQNEAQ (reference sequence). V dropped 11 bases and J dropped 1 base, with 12 bases sitting between them. The CDR3 loop is CAGLYISGNTIYF. CDR3 coding DNA: TGTGCCGGCCTTTATATTTCTGGAAACACCATATATTTT.

The V and J genes are TRBV11-2 and TRBJ2-1, with D perhaps assigned TRBD1 or TRBD2 (6 bases each). The CDR3 totals 16 residues. Germline V gene data show CDR1 as SGHAT and CDR2 as FQNNGV. V was cut by 0 bases and J by 10 bases, with 19 bases left in between. The CDR3 reads CASSLDGLTGAREQFF. CDR3 coding DNA: TGTGCCAGCAGCTTAGATGGTTTAACGGGGGCAAGGGAGCAGTTCTTC. Combining the CDR3 with reference TRBV11-2 and TRBJ2-1 gives the whole variable domain EAGVAQSPRYKIIEKRQSVAFWCNPISGHATLYWYQQILGQGPKLLIQFQNNGVVDDSQLPKDRFSAERLKGVDSTLKIQPAKLEDSAVYLCASSLDGLTGAREQFFGPGTRLTVL.

The chain recombines TRBV30 with TRBJ1-1, with 8 bases that match TRBD1. V lost 2 bases to trimming and J lost 6 bases; unmatched junction nucleotides: 11. Germline CDR1 is GTSNPN and CDR2 is SVGIG (reference sequence). CDR3 length: 15 residues. In DNA, the CDR3 is TGTGCCTGGAGTAACCCGATACAGGGGGTCCCTGAAGCTTTCTTT. Amino acids: CAWSNPIQGVPEAFF.

Notes on this clone: This sample includes further DNA sequences coding for the same CDR3. The chain combines TRBV11-2 with TRBJ1-2; no firm D call. Germline V CDR1 and CDR2: SGHAT, FQNNGV. The V end was cut by 5 bases, the J end by 7 bases, with 8 bases between. The CDR3 length is 11 residues. CDR3 residues: CASSLTGGYTF. DNA for the CDR3: TGTGCCAGCAGCCTGACTGGTGGCTACACCTTC.

The V call is TRBV9, the J call TRBJ2-7; TRBD2 might be the D (7 bases). V was pared by 4 bases and J by 2 bases, with 16 bases between. The CDR3 is 15 residues long. The V gene's germline CDR1 is SGDLS and CDR2 YYNGEE. Here the CDR3 DNA reads TGTGCCAGCAGCCCCCCCTCCGGGGGGCCCTACGAGCAGTACTTC. As protein: CASSPPSGGPYEQYF.

This chain links TRBV30 with TRBJ1-2, with 7 nucleotides matching TRBD1. The J segment lost 5 bases and the V segment lost 3 bases, leaving 18 bases of the junction unmatched. CDR3 size: 17 residues. Germline V gene sequence: CDR1 GTSNPN, CDR2 SVGIG (reference sequence). CDR3 DNA: TGTGCCTGGAGGGAGGGGGGACAGATCTACGGATTATATGGCTACACCTTC. It is translated as CAWREGGQIYGLYGYTF.

The chain couples TRBV5-6 to TRBJ1-2, with unresolved D. Germline-derived CDR1 and CDR2 are SGHDT and YYEEEE. The CDR3 runs to 12 residues. V lost 2 bases and J 8 bases, leaving 10 bases between the germline ends. Here the CDR3 DNA reads TGTGCCAGCAGCTTTTGGGATAAAGGCTACACCTTC. Its translation: CASSFWDKGYTF.

The chain has TRBV13 and TRBJ2-3; 11 bases fit TRBD2. The trim removed 5 bases at V and 4 bases at J, leaving 8 bases unmatched. In germline, CDR1 is PRHDT, CDR2 FYEKMQ (reference sequence). The CDR3 loop spans 16 amino acids. DNA of the CDR3: TGTGCCAGCAGCCCCCGCGGGACTAGCGGTGCAGATACGCAGTATTTT. Its translation is CASSPRGTSGADTQYF.

The chain joins TRBV4-2 to TRBJ2-1; the D is unclear. Per germline, CDR1 LGHNA and CDR2 YNFKEQ. V lost 0 bases and J lost 9, with 12 bases in between. This CDR3 comprises 14 residues. CDR3 nucleotides: TGTGCCAGCAGCCAAGAGACCCTTTCATCTGAGCAGTTCTTC. The encoded protein is CASSQETLSSEQFF.

This chain uses TRBV7-6 with TRBJ2-7; weak D call: TRBD2 (6 bases). CDR3 length equals 15 residues. Per germline, CDR1 SGHVS and CDR2 FNYEAQ. The V and J ends lost 6 bases and 0 bases respectively, with 15 bases between them. CDR3 amino acids: CASSAPGLASYEQYF. The CDR3, as DNA: TGTGCCAGCAGTGCCCCGGGACTTGCCTCCTACGAGCAGTACTTC.

J is TRBJ2-7 and V is TRBV9; D uncertain. The CDR3 covers 16 residues. V dropped 0 bases and J dropped 0 bases, with 13 bases sitting between them. Germline assignment: CDR1 SGDLS and CDR2 YYNGEE. In DNA form, the CDR3 reads TGTGCCAGCAGCGTAGGGGCAGTTCCTTTCTCCTACGAGCAGTACTTC. Its protein is CASSVGAVPFSYEQYF.

This clone showed up just once. Written as DNA, the CDR3 is TGTGCCAGCAGCTCCTCCGGGACAGGGGCGAACCTCCAAGAGACCCAGTACTTC. Amino acids: CASSSSGTGANLQETQYF. The genes are TRBV5-6 and TRBJ2-5, with TRBD1 identical over 10 bases. The V gene's germline CDR1 is SGHDT and CDR2 YYEEEE. J gave up 1 base and V 3 bases, and 12 bases lay outside the gene matches. The CDR3 covers 18 residues.

The chain couples TRBV7-8 to TRBJ2-3, with 7 bases matching TRBD2. Germline values: CDR1 SGHVS, CDR2 FQNEAQ. J lost 1 base, V lost 2 bases, and 9 bases had no gene match. This CDR3 has 17 residues. DNA of the CDR3: TGTGCCAGCAGCTTACCCGTTAGCGGGTTGGGCACAGATACGCAGTATTTT. Its protein product is CASSLPVSGLGTDTQYF. Full variable domain (missing parts from reference TRBV7-8 and TRBJ2-3): GAGVSQSPRYKVAKRGQDVALRCDPISGHVSLFWYQQALGQGPEFLTYFQNEAQLDKSGLPSDRFFAERPEGSVSTLKIQRTQQEDSAVYLCASSLPVSGLGTDTQYFGPGTRLTVL.

CDR3 nucleotides: TGCGCCAGCAGCCAAGCTCCGACAGGGGGCGCCGGAGAGACCCAGTACTTC. Translated: CASSQAPTGGAGETQYF. The chain is built from TRBV4-1 and TRBJ2-5, with 10 positions matching TRBD1. The CDR3 contains 17 residues. Germline V gene lookup returns CDR1 MGHRA and CDR2 YSYEKL. Losses at the gene ends were 1 base for V and 4 bases for J; bases not matched to a gene: 9.

In regard to this clone: Other DNA sequences in this specimen translate into the identical CDR3. This chain joins TRBV19 and TRBJ2-7, with a possible D match to TRBD1 (6 bases). Germline values: CDR1 LNHDA, CDR2 SQIVND (reference sequence). With 4 bases removed from V and 1 base from J, the gap between germline ends came to 8 bases. The CDR3 sequence is 13 residues long. As DNA, the CDR3 is TGTGCCAGTAGTACCGGGACATCCTACGAGCAGTACTTC. This gives the protein CASSTGTSYEQYF.